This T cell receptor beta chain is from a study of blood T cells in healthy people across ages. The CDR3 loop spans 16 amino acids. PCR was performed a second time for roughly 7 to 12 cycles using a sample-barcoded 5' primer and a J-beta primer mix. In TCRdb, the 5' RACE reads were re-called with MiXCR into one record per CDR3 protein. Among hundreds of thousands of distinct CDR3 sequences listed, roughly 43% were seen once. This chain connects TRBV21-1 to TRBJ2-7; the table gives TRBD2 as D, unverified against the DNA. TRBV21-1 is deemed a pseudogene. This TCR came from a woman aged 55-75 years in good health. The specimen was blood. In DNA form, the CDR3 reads TGTGCCAGAAAAAAACCGGGACTAGCGGGAGAACACGAGCAGTACTTC. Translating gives CARKKPGLAGEHEQYF.